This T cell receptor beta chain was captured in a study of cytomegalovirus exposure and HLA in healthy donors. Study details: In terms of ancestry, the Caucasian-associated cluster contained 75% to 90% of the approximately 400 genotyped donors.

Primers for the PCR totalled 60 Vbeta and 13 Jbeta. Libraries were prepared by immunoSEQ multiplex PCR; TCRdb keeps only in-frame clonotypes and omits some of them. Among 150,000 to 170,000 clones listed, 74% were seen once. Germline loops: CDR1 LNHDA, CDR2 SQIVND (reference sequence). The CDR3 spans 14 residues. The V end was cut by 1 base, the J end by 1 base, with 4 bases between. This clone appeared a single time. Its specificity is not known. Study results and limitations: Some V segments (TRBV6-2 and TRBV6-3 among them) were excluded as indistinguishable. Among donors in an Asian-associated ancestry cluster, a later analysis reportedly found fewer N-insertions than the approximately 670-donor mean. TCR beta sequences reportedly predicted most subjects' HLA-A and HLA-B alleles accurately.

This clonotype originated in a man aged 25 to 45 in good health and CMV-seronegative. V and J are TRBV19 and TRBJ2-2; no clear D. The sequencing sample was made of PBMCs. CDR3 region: CASSIGRNTGELFF. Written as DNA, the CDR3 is TGTGCCAGTAGTATAGGCAGGAACACCGGGGAGCTGTTTTTT.